This paragraph reports one T cell receptor beta chain. Its antigen is as yet unknown. TCRdb reanalysed the 5' RACE reads using MiXCR and keeps one entry per CDR3 protein. The sample records 64,000 or so distinct CDR3 sequences, approximately 10% being singletons. The source of the sample is a study of early T cells in non-severe SARS-CoV-2 infection. Study details: Bulk RNA isolated from unsorted whole blood underwent sequencing; chains were not paired.

The CDR3 runs 13 residues. Germline V lookup: CDR1 SGHTA, CDR2 FQGNSA. V lost 5 bases, J lost 8 bases, and 14 bases lay in between. Study-wide results and caveats: VDJdb matching, biased toward anti-spike CD8 responses, missed private and CD4 specificities.

The sequenced sample was whole blood, obtained at baseline. V and J are TRBV7-2 and TRBJ2-3; the D is unclear. The TCR comes from an adult who was a healthcare worker with PCR-confirmed SARS-CoV-2 infection or an uninfected control (not recorded which). The CDR3 DNA reads as TGTGCCAGCAGCCTAGATCCCCTGGGTACGCAGTATTTT. Its protein product is CASSLDPLGTQYF.